This T cell receptor beta chain was recorded in a study of post-analysis software for immune sequencing data (dated by TCRdb to between 2014 and 2016). Study-level background: Disease courses on record covered relapsing-remitting, secondary progressive and progressive-relapsing multiple sclerosis, though some patients had no subtype annotation. The multiple sclerosis patient repertoires were compared with 11 previously published healthy control repertoires from donors aged roughly 6 to 27 years. A subset of samples was prepared in parallel using single-end sample barcoding, then pooled and co-amplified after Illumina adapter ligation. Study-wide conclusions, independent of this receptor: Multiple sclerosis patients had significantly lower normalized Chao1 diversity than controls, a result that suggests substantial peripheral T-cell clonal expansion. The control group was slightly older than the multiple sclerosis patient group. Several TRBV segments, including TRBV5-6, TRBV5-1 and TRBV20-1, were significantly more frequent in patients than controls. Direct clustering with F measure showed strong co-clustering of samples prepared in the same batch, prompting a batch-effect correction.

A remark on this clonotype: What antigen it recognizes has not been identified. Base quality data are lacking; no much larger clone is found one base away.

To demonstrate the VDJtools post-analysis software, the study profiled TCR beta repertoires from the peripheral blood of about a dozen young patients with multiple sclerosis. The multiple sclerosis patients were children and adolescents between roughly 6 and 15 years of age. The CDR3 numbers 15 residues from cysteine through phenylalanine. Only the CDR3 portion is preserved as DNA: 45 bases, with reading frame beginning at the first base. The germline V gene sets CDR1 to MDHEN and CDR2 to SYDVKM. The junction carries 13 bases between V and J, which are trimmed by 5 bases and 0 bases respectively. The library was built by means of PCR. The sequencer was an Illumina HiSeq 2500. To reduce PCR and sequencing biases, unique molecular identifiers were built into the TCR beta cDNA libraries. Every 1 to 10 million input T cells yielded approximately 500,000 cDNA molecules, meaning each molecule approximated one T cell. The patient libraries were prepared and sequenced using the same protocol as the earlier healthy control dataset. Samples belonging to the same batch were prepared together, multiplexed and sequenced on a shared HiSeq lane. Under the source paper's analysis protocol: Raw barcoded reads were processed with MIGEC, and single-read molecular identifier groups were discarded before consensus assembly and CDR3 extraction. VDJtools was used for post-analysis of the clonotype tables, and diversity was normalized by down-sampling every dataset to the size of the smallest sample. In repertoire overlap clustering, CDR3 amino acid sequences, but not nucleotide sequences, were matched to correct batch-related cross-sample contamination. The raw public reads went through TCRdb reprocessing: fastp at Q25, MiXCR clone calling, in-frame beta chains kept. One record per CDR3 amino acid sequence lists the most common genes and DNA. It is TCRdb's table, rather than the study itself, that gives the V and J calls and clone size. This sample is represented by roughly 700,000 distinct CDR3 sequences; around 27% of them were singletons. 0.56% of the sample goes to the ten largest clones.

The TCR was taken from a girl aged 5 to 17 with multiple sclerosis. The sample was blood. The chain was built from TRBV28 and TRBJ1-2, with no D gene named confidently. Here the CDR3 is given as CASSPPSDPNYGYTF. The DNA is TGTGCCAGCAGTCCGCCCAGCGATCCTAACTATGGCTACACCTTC.